Shown below are 5 T cell receptor beta chains from a single sample sequenced in a study of T cell responses to AZD1222 COVID-19 vaccine. Using immunoSEQ multiplex PCR, the repertoire was profiled, and TCRdb retains in-frame clones only, with some absent. The data hold about 130,000 clones, with roughly 90% observed a single time. Sequencing used peripheral blood, obtained on day 0 of AZD1222 vaccination. The receptors derive from an adult in good health.

This clone has a single count. The rearrangement links TRBV19 to TRBJ1-1; the match to TRBD1 covers 8 bases. The CDR3 spans 14 residues. V lost 1 base and J lost 5; bases outside the gene matches: 3. Germline V CDR1 and CDR2: LNHDA, SQIVND (reference sequence). CDR3 sequence reads: CASSIAGGRTEAFF. Written as DNA, the CDR3 is TGTGCCAGTAGTATAGCAGGGGGCCGTACTGAAGCTTTCTTT.

The chain joins TRBV6-4 to TRBJ2-7; 8 nucleotides agree with TRBD1. Germline V CDR1 and CDR2: MRHNA, SNTAGT. V lost 7 bases, J lost 5 bases, and 13 bases stayed unmatched. The CDR3 runs 15 residues. The CDR3 spells CASTTLDRGSHEQYF. In DNA, the CDR3 is TGTGCCAGCACTACCTTAGACAGGGGATCCCACGAGCAGTACTTC.

This clone has just one count. This rearrangement joins TRBV28 to TRBJ2-3; the match to TRBD1 covers 7 bases. V shed 5 bases, J shed 1 base, and the junction held 9 bases outside the gene matches. CDR1 and CDR2 from the germline V gene are MDHEN and SYDVKM. The CDR3 is 16 residues long. The CDR3 DNA reads TGTGCCAGCAGTCCGGACAGGTCGAGTCGCACAGATACGCAGTATTTT. Encoded protein: CASSPDRSSRTDTQYF.

V is TRBV30 and J is TRBJ1-2, with 9 bases that match TRBD1. V was clipped by 8 bases and J by 8 bases; unmatched bases: 15. There are 14 residues in the CDR3. Germline CDR1 GTSNPN, CDR2 SVGIG (reference sequence). CDR3 loop: CARASGTGYFGYTF. The DNA for the CDR3 is TGTGCCCGAGCCTCGGGGACAGGGTATTTCGGCTACACCTTC.

The genes are TRBV27 and TRBJ1-1; 9 nucleotides agree with TRBD1. The CDR3 has 14 amino acids. Germline V gives CDR1 MNHEY, CDR2 SMNVEV (reference sequence). Unmatched junction bases numbered 4, after V lost 5 bases and J lost 3 bases. In DNA, the CDR3 is TGTGCCAGCAGTGTGGACAGGGGATACACTGAAGCTTTCTTT. Translating gives CASSVDRGYTEAFF.